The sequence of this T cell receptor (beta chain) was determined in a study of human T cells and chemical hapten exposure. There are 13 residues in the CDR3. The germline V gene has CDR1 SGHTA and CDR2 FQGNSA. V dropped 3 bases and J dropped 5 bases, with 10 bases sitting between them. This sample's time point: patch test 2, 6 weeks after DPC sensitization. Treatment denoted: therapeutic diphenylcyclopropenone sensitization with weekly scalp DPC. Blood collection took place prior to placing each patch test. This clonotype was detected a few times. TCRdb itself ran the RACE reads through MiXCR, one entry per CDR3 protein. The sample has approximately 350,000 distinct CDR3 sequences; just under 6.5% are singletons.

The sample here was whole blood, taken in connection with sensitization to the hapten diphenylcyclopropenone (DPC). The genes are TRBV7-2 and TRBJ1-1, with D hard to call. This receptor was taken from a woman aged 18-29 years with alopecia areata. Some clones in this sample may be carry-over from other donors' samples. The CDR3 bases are TGTGCCAGCAGCTTCGACAAAAGTACTGAAGCTTTCTTT. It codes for CASSFDKSTEAFF.